This TCR beta chain was documented in a study of blood T cell repertoires in COVID-19. Overall study context: Acute-phase and convalescent COVID-19 samples originated in the United States, Italy and Spain. PBMCs, B-cell-depleted T cells, or T cells were the source of the cDNA or gDNA that made up the material.

The V end lost 0 bases, the J end lost 3 bases, and 8 bases lay between the germline ends. CDR1 is LNHDA, CDR2 SQIVND, per germline (reference sequence). CDR3 length equals 14 residues. Original methodology: It was from reference gene primer amplification that nucleated cell counts were estimated. TCRdb's table, derived via immunoSEQ multiplex PCR, lists solely in-frame clones and lacks some. The D gene and trimming were derived from the DNA, and the V and J assignments and clone size from that table. The sample has 95,000 to 100,000 clones, around 84% seen once. Sequenced material: peripheral blood. The TCR was taken from a woman in her sixties with acute or convalescent COVID-19. The chain carries TRBV19 and TRBJ2-5; unclear D gene. CDR3 bases: TGTGCCAGTAGTATAGATCACGCAGAAGAGACCCAGTACTTC. It codes for CASSIDHAEETQYF.